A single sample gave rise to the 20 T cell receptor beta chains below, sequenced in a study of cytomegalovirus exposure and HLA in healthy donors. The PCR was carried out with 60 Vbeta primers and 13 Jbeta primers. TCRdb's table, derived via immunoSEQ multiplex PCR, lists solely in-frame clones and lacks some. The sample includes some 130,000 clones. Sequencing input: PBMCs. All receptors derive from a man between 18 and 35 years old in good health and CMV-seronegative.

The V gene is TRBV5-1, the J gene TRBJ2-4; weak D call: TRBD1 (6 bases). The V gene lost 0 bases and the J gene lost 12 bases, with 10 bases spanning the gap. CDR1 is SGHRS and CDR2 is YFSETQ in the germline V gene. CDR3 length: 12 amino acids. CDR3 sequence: CASSLDRDGQYF. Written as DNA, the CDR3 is TGCGCCAGCAGCTTGGACAGGGACGGTCAGTACTTC.

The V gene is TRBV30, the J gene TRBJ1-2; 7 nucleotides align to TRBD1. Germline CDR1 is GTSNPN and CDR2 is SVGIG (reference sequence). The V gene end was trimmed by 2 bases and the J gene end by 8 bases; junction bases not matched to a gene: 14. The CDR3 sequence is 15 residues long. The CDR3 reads CAWSTRGQGVGGYTF. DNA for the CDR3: TGTGCCTGGAGTACACGGGGGCAGGGGGTGGGAGGCTACACCTTC.

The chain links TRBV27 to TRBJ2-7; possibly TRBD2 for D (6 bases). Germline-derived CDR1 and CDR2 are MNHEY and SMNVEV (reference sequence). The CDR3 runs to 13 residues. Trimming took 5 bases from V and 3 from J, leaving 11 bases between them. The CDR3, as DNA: TGTGCCAGCAGTCCCAGCGGGCTCTACGAGCAGTACTTC. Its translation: CASSPSGLYEQYF.

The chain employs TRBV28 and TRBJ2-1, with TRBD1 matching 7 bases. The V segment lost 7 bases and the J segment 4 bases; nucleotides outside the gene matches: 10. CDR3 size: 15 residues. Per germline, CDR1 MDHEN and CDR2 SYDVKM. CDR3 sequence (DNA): TGTGCCAGCACCCAGTGGGACAGCATTTACAATGAGCAGTTCTTC. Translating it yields CASTQWDSIYNEQFF.

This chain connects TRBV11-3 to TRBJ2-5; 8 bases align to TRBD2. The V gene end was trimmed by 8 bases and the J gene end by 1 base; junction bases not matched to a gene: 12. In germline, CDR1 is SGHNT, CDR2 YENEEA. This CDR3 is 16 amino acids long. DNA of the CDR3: TGTGCCAGCGGGCCCTATAGCGGGATTGGCCAAGAGACCCAGTACTTC. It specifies CASGPYSGIGQETQYF.

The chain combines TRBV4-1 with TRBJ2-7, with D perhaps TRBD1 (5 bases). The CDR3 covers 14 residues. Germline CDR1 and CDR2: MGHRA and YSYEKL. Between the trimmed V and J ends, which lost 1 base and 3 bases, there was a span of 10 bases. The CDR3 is CASSQAQVHYEQYF. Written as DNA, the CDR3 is TGCGCCAGCAGCCAAGCACAGGTCCACTACGAGCAGTACTTC.

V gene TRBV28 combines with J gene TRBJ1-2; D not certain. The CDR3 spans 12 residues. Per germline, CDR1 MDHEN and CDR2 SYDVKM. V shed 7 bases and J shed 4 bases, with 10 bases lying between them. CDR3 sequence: CASTDKSYGYTF. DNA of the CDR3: TGTGCCAGCACCGATAAGAGCTATGGCTACACCTTC.

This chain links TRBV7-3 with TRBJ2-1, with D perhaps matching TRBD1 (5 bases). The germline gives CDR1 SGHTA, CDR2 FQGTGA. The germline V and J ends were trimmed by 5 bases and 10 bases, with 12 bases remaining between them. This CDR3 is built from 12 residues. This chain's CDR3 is CASSPEGEEQFF. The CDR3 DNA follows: TGTGCCAGCAGCCCGGAAGGGGAAGAGCAGTTCTTC.

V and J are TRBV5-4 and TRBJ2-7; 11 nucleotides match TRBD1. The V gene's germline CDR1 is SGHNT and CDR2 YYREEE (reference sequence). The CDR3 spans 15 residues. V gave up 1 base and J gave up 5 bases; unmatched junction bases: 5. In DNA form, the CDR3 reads TGTGCCAGCAGCTTGTGGGACAGGGGGTACAACGAGCAGTACTTC. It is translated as CASSLWDRGYNEQYF.

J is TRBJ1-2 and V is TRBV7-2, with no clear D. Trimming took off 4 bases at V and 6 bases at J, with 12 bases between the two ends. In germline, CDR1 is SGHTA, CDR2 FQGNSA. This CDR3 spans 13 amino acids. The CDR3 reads CASSSSVSNGYTF. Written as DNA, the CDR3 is TGTGCCAGCAGCTCATCGGTGTCGAATGGCTACACCTTC.

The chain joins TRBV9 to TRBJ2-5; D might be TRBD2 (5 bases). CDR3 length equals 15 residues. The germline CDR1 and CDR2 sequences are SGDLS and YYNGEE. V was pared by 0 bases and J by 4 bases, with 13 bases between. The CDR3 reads CASSVGAGSGETQYF. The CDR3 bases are TGTGCCAGCAGCGTAGGGGCTGGGAGCGGAGAGACCCAGTACTTC.

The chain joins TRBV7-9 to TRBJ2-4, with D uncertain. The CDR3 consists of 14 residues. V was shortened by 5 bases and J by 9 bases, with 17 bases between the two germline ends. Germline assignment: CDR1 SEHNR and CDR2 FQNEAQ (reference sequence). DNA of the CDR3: TGTGCCAGCAGCCCCCCCTACGGGTCAACCATTCAGTACTTC. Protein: CASSPPYGSTIQYF.

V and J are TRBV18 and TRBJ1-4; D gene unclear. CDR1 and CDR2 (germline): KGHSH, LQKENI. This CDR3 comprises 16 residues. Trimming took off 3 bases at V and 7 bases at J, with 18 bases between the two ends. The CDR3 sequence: CASSPTVTSHLEKLFF. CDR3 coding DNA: TGTGCCAGCTCACCCACTGTGACTAGCCACCTTGAAAAACTGTTTTTT.

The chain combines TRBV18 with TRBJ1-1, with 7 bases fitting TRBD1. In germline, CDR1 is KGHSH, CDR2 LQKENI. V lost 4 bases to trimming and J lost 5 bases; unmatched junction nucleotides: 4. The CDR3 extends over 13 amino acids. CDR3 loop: CASSRQGLTEAFF. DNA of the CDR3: TGTGCCAGCTCACGACAGGGACTGACTGAAGCTTTCTTT.

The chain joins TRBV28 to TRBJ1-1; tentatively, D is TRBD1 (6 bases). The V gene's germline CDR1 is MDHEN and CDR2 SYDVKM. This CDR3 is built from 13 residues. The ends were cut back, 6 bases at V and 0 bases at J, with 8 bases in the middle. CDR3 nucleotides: TGTGCCAGCAGAAACAGGGTGAACACTGAAGCTTTCTTT. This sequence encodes CASRNRVNTEAFF.

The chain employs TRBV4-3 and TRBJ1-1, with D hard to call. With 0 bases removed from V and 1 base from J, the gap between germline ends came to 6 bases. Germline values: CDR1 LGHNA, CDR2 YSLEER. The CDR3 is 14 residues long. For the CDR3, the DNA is TGCGCCAGCAGCCAAGATCACAGGAACACTGAAGCTTTCTTT. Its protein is CASSQDHRNTEAFF.

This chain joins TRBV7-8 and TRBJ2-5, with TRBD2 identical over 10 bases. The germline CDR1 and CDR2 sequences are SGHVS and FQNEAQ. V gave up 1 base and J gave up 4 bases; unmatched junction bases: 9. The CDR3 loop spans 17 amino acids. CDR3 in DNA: TGTGCCAGCAGCTTAGGCAGCGGGAGGGTAATGGGAGAGACCCAGTACTTC. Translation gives CASSLGSGRVMGETQYF.

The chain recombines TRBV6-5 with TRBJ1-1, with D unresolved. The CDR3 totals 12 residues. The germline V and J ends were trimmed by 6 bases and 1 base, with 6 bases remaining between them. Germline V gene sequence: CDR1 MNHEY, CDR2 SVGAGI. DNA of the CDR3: TGTGCCAGCAGCTCGGGGAACACTGAAGCTTTCTTT. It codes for CASSSGNTEAFF.

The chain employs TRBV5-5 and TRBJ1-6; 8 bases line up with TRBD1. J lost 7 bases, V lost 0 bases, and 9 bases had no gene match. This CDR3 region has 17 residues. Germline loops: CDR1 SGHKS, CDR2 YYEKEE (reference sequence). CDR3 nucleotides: TGTGCCAGCAGCTTGGACTCCTGGGACAGGTACAATTCACCCCTCCACTTT. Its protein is CASSLDSWDRYNSPLHF.

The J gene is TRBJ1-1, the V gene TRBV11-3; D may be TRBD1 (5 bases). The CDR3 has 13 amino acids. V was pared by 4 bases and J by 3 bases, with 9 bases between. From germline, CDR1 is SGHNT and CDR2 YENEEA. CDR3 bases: TGTGCCAGCAGCTCAGGGATGGACACTGAAGCTTTCTTT. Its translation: CASSSGMDTEAFF.